The 15 T cell receptor beta chains in this list originate from one sample, sequenced in a study of T cell changes during pregnancy in multiple sclerosis (dated by TCRdb to between 2018 and 2021). The library came from the immunoSEQ multiplex PCR assay. In TCRdb, the immuneACCESS table is reduced to in-frame sequences with V and J assigned. These tables do not hold every clone; where another copy was compared, an unresolved V gene accounts for under half, and the others remain unexplained. For this sample there are just over 80,000 clones; around 96% appear just once. The top ten constitute approximately 1% of the sample. The starting material was peripheral blood, obtained in the second trimester of pregnancy. These receptor sequences come from a female donor with multiple sclerosis, enrolled in a pregnancy study.

J is TRBJ2-3 and V is TRBV29-1; D remains unclear. The CDR3 is 11 amino acids. Per germline, CDR1 SQVTM and CDR2 ANQGSEA. Between the trimmed V and J ends, which lost 3 bases and 4 bases, there was a span of 5 bases. The CDR3 bases are TGCAGCGTTGATTTCTCAGATACGCAGTATTTT. This codes for CSVDFSDTQYF.

The chain uses TRBV25-1 and TRBJ1-1, with D possibly being TRBD1 (6 bases). This CDR3 has 13 amino acids. The germline V gene encodes CDR1 MGHDK and CDR2 SYGVNS. The V end was cut by 3 bases, the J end by 3 bases, with 8 bases between. CDR3 DNA: TGTGCCAGCAGTGAGGACAGATACACTGAAGCTTTCTTT. Translating gives CASSEDRYTEAFF.

The V gene is TRBV28, the J gene TRBJ1-3; D unresolved. The germline CDR1 and CDR2 sequences are MDHEN and SYDVKM. With 5 bases removed from V and 0 bases from J, the gap between germline ends came to 5 bases. CDR3 length: 13 amino acids. In nucleotides, the CDR3 is TGTGCCAGCAGTCAGTCCTCTGGAAACACCATATATTTT. Residues: CASSQSSGNTIYF.

This sequence joins TRBV13 and TRBJ2-1, with TRBD2 identical over 13 bases. The CDR3 loop spans 17 amino acids. Trimming took 5 bases from V and 1 from J; bases not matched to a gene: 5. In germline, CDR1 is PRHDT, CDR2 FYEKMQ (reference sequence). The CDR3 coding sequence is TGTGCCAGCAGCGGTTGGACTAGCGGGAGTTCCTACAATGAGCAGTTCTTC. Amino acids: CASSGWTSGSSYNEQFF.

This clone was found once. The chain carries TRBV28 and TRBJ2-1, with 12 bases fitting TRBD2. Germline assignment: CDR1 MDHEN and CDR2 SYDVKM. The V and J ends lost 7 bases and 7 bases, in that order; junction bases with no gene match: 8. The length of the CDR3 is 15 residues. The DNA for the CDR3 is TGTGCCAGCAAACCTAGCGGGAGGGCCTTTAATGAGCAGTTCTTC. Translated: CASKPSGRAFNEQFF.

This chain links TRBV11-2 with TRBJ2-6; the match to TRBD1 covers 8 bases. Germline V gives CDR1 SGHAT, CDR2 FQNNGV. The CDR3 has 16 amino acids. With 5 bases clipped from V and 4 bases from J, the junction kept 7 bases outside the gene matches. The CDR3 nucleotides are TGTGCCAGCAGCCACAGGACAGGGCAGGGGGCCAACGTCCTGACTTTC. This codes for CASSHRTGQGANVLTF.

This clone was seen just once. CDR3 amino acids: CASSPPSSGHNEQFF. The CDR3 DNA is TGTGCCAGCTCACCACCGTCTAGCGGACACAATGAGCAGTTCTTC. V is TRBV18 and J is TRBJ2-1; 7 bases match TRBD2. The length of the CDR3 is 15 residues. J was trimmed by 5 bases and V by 0 bases; bases with no gene match: 4. Germline V gene data show CDR1 as KGHSH and CDR2 as LQKENI.

This chain connects TRBV5-1 to TRBJ1-1; possible D gene TRBD1, 6 bases. Germline values: CDR1 SGHRS, CDR2 YFSETQ. This CDR3 is built from 15 residues. V was pared by 0 bases and J by 0 bases, with 9 bases between. The chain's CDR3 is CASSLGEGVNTEAFF. CDR3 coding DNA: TGCGCCAGCAGCTTGGGTGAGGGGGTGAACACTGAAGCTTTCTTT. The variable domain in full, with the rest retrieved from reference TRBV5-1 and TRBJ1-1, is KAGVTQTPRYLIKTRGQQVTLSCSPISGHRSVSWYQQTPGQGLQFLFEYFSETQRNKGNFPGRFSGRQFSNSRSEMNVSTLELGDSALYLCASSLGEGVNTEAFFGQGTRLTVV.

The chain recombines TRBV11-2 with TRBJ2-7; perhaps TRBD1 as D (5 bases). The CDR3 consists of 16 residues. V was trimmed by 1 base and J by 2 bases, leaving 15 bases between them. Germline V gene sequence: CDR1 SGHAT, CDR2 FQNNGV. In DNA, the CDR3 is TGTGCCAGCAGCTTAGGTCAGGGTGGCAGTACCTACGAGCAGTACTTC. Its translation is CASSLGQGGSTYEQYF.

This chain connects TRBV11-2 to TRBJ2-3; 12 bases map to TRBD2. V lost 5 bases to trimming and J lost 7 bases; unmatched junction nucleotides: 10. This CDR3 region has 16 residues. Germline assignment: CDR1 SGHAT and CDR2 FQNNGV. The CDR3 region is CASSTRLAGAPHTQYF. In DNA form, the CDR3 reads TGTGCCAGCAGCACCAGACTAGCGGGAGCCCCCCATACGCAGTATTTT.

CDR3 sequence (DNA): TGTGCCAGCAGCCCCGGACAGGTCGGCAATGAGCAGTTCTTC. Translating gives CASSPGQVGNEQFF. The chain carries TRBV11-2 and TRBJ2-1, with TRBD1 matching 7 bases. CDR3 length equals 14 residues. Germline loops: CDR1 SGHAT, CDR2 FQNNGV. Trimming took 5 bases from V and 6 from J; bases not matched to a gene: 7.

The chain links TRBV29-1 to TRBJ2-1, with 15 bases lining up with TRBD2. CDR1 is SQVTM and CDR2 is ANQGSEA in the germline V gene. Unmatched junction bases numbered 8, after V lost 6 bases and J lost 2 bases. This CDR3 has 17 residues. DNA for the CDR3: TGCAGCGTCGAGGGACTAGCGGGAGGCGGTGCCTACAATGAGCAGTTCTTC. Protein product: CSVEGLAGGGAYNEQFF.

Written as DNA, the CDR3 is TGTGCCAGCAGCTGGAGCTCGACAGGGGGCGAGCAGTACTTC. It yields the protein CASSWSSTGGEQYF. This chain uses TRBV5-4 with TRBJ2-7; 9 bases match TRBD1. CDR1 SGHNT and CDR2 YYREEE come from the germline V gene (reference sequence). The CDR3 covers 14 residues. The junction had 7 bases not matched to a gene; V was cut back by 3 bases and J by 6 bases.

This rearrangement joins TRBV19 to TRBJ2-1; 10 nucleotides line up with TRBD2. V shed 5 bases, J shed 7 bases, and the junction held 8 bases outside the gene matches. The CDR3 runs 15 residues. The germline V gene encodes CDR1 LNHDA and CDR2 SQIVND (reference sequence). The CDR3 nucleotides read TGTGCCAGTAGTCCAAGCGGGAGGGCCAGAAATGAGCAGTTCTTC. Translation: CASSPSGRARNEQFF.

V usage is TRBV6-1 and J usage is TRBJ1-4, with 8 bases fitting TRBD1. Germline V lookup: CDR1 MNHNS, CDR2 SASEGT. The V segment lost 4 bases and the J segment 5 bases; nucleotides outside the gene matches: 6. The CDR3 is 15 amino acids. CDR3 loop: CASSALRDRNEKLFF. The CDR3 DNA follows: TGTGCCAGCAGTGCCCTCCGGGACAGGAATGAAAAACTGTTTTTT.